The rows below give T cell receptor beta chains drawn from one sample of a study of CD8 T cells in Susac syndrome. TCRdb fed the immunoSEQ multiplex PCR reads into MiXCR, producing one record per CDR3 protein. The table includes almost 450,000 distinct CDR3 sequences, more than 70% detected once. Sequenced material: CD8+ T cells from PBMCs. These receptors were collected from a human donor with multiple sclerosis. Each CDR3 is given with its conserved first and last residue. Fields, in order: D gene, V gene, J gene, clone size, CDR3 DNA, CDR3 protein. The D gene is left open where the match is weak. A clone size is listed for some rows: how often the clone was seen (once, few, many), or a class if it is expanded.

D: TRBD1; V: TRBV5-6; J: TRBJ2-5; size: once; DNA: TGTGCCAGCAGCTTCAGGGGGACCCTGGTAGGCCAAGAGACCCAGTACTTC; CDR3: CASSFRGTLVGQETQYF
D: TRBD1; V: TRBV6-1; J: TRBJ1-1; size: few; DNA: TGTGCCAGCAGTGAACAGGGGGTTGGTGAAGCTTTCTTT; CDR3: CASSEQGVGEAFF
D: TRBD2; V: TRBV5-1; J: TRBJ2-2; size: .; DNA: TGCGCCAGCAGCTTCGGCGGGGGGCGAACCGGGGAGCTGTTTTTT; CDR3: CASSFGGGRTGELFF
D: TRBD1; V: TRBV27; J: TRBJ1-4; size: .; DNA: TGTGCCAGCAGTTCCACCCAGACAGGGGGGCCTTTGGGGGAAAAACTGTTTTTT; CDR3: CASSSTQTGGPLGEKLFF
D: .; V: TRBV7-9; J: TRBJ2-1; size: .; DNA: TGTGCCAGCAGCTTAATTACGGGGCCGAGCGATGAGCAGTTCTTC; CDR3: CASSLITGPSDEQFF
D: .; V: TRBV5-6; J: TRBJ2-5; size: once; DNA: TGTGCCAGCGGATTAGGGCAAGAGACCCAGTACTTC; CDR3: CASGLGQETQYF
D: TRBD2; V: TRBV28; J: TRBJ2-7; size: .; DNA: TGTGCCAGCAGACCTAGCGGGATAGTATACGAGCAGTACTTC; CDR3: CASRPSGIVYEQYF
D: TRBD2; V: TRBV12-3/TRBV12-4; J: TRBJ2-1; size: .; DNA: TGTGCCAGCACCTTCGGACTAGCGGGAGAGCAGTTCTTC; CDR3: CASTFGLAGEQFF
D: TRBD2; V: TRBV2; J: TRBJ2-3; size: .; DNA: TGTGCAAAAACCGGGACTAGCGGAAATCCACCCACAGATACGCAGTATTTT; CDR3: CAKTGTSGNPPTDTQYF
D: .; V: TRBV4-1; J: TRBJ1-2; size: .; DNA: TGCGCCAGCAGCGGGGACATCCGACTTGGCTACACCTTC; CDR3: CASSGDIRLGYTF
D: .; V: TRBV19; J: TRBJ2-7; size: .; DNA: TGTGCCAGTAGTATACAGGGAGGAGGCGAGCAGTACTTC; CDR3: CASSIQGGGEQYF
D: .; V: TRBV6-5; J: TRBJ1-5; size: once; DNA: TGTGCCAGCAGCCTCAAGGGAGAGCAGCCCCAGCATTTT; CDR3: CASSLKGEQPQHF
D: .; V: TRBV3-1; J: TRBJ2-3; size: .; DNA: TGTGCCAGCAGCCACCGGGACGGATATTACACAGATACGCAGTATTTT; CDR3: CASSHRDGYYTDTQYF
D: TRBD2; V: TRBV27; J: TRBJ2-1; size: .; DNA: TGTGCCAGCACCCCTACGAGGACTAGCGAGTCCAATGAGCAGTTCTTC; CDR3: CASTPTRTSESNEQFF
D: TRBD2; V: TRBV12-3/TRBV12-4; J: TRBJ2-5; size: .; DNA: TGTGCCGGCAGTTCGGGACTAGCGGGAGATGAGACCCAGTACTTC; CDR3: CAGSSGLAGDETQYF
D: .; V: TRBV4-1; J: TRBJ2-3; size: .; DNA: TGCGCCAGCAGCCACCGGGAGACCGATACGCAGTATTTT; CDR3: CASSHRETDTQYF
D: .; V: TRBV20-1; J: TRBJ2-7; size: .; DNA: TGCAGTGCTCCGAGCGGGCCTACCTACGAGCAGTACTTC; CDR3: CSAPSGPTYEQYF
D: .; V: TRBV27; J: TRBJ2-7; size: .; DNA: TGTGCCAGCAGTTTCCCGCCCCCCGGGGCCTACGAGCAGTACTTC; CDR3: CASSFPPPGAYEQYF
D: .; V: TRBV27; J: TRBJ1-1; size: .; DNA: TGTGCCAGCAAACAGGGTGCCACTGAAGCTTTCTTT; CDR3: CASKQGATEAFF
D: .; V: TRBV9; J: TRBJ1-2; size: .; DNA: TGTGCCAGCAGCTTAGAGGGGCTAGGCTACTATGGCTACACCTTC; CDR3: CASSLEGLGYYGYTF
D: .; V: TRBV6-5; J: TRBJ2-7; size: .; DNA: TGTGCCAGCAGCTGGGGGAACAGCCTCTACGAGCAGTACTTC; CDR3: CASSWGNSLYEQYF
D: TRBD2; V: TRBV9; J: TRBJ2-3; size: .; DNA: TGTGCCAGCAGCCTCATGCGGGAGGGGTCAGATACGCAGTATTTT; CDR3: CASSLMREGSDTQYF
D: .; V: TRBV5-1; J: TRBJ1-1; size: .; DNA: TGCGCCAGCAGCTTGCCGGGGGACACTGAAGCTTTCTTT; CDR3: CASSLPGDTEAFF
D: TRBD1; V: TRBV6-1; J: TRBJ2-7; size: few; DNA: TGTGCCAGCAGAACAGGACAGGGGGGCAACGAGCAGTACTTC; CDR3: CASRTGQGGNEQYF
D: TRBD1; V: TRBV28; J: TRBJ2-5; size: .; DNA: TGTGCCAGCAGCGGGACAGGGGGTGGGGAGACCCAGTACTTC; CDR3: CASSGTGGGETQYF
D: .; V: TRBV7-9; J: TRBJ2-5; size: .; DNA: TGTGCCAGCAGCACCGCCCCGGGACCGAGGGGAGAGACCCAGTACTTC; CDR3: CASSTAPGPRGETQYF
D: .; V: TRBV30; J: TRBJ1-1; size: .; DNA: TGTGCCTGGAAGGAGGCCGAACGGGCTGAAGCTTTCTTT; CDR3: CAWKEAERAEAFF
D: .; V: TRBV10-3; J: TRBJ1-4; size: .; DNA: TGTGCCATCAGTGAGGACGGCCCGGCAACTAATGAAAAACTGTTTTTT; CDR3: CAISEDGPATNEKLFF
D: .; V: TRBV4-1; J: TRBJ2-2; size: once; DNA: TGCGCCAGCACCAAGGTTCCAGTCCTCACAGACACCGGGGAGCTGTTTTTT; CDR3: CASTKVPVLTDTGELFF
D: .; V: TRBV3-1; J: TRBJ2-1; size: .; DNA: TGTGCCAGCAGCCAAGATGGCAGGGTTTTCGGTGAGCAGTTCTTC; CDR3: CASSQDGRVFGEQFF
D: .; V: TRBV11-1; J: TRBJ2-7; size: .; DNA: TGTGCCAGCAGCTTCACCATTGACACCGTGAGCTCCTACGAGCAGTACTTC; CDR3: CASSFTIDTVSSYEQYF
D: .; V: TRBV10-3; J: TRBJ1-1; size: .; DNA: TGTGCCATCAGCAGATCTCTGAACACTGAAGCTTTCTTT; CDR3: CAISRSLNTEAFF
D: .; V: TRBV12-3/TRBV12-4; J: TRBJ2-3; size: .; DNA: TGTGCCAGCACCATAGACAGCACAGATACGCAGTATTTT; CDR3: CASTIDSTDTQYF
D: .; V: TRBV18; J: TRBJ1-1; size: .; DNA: TGTGCCAGCTCACCACCTCCGGGGAAAAACACTGAAGCTTTCTTT; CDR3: CASSPPPGKNTEAFF
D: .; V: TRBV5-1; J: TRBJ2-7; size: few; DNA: TGCGCCAGCAGCTTGGAGGGGAATGGCGAGCAGTACTTC; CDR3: CASSLEGNGEQYF
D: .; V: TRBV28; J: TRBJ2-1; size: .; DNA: TGTGCCAGCAGTCCGGACAGTTGGGGGGATGAGCAGTTCTTC; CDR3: CASSPDSWGDEQFF
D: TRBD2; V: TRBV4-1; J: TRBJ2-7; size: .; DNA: TGCGCCAGCAGCCAAGACGCGGGGGAGGACGAGCAGTACTTC; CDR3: CASSQDAGEDEQYF
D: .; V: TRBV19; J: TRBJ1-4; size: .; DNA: TGTGCCATTTCCGCGCGCCTTCGAGAAAAACTGTTTTTT; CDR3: CAISARLREKLFF
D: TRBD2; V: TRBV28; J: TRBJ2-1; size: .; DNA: TGTGCCAGCAGCCCCTTGGCGGGAGTGGATGAGCAGTTCTTC; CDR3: CASSPLAGVDEQFF
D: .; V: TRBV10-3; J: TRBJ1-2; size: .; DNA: TGTGCCATCAGTGAGATGGGGGCTGCCTATGGCTACACCTTC; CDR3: CAISEMGAAYGYTF
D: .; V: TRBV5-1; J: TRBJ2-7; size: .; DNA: TGCGCCAGCCGCCAAGGGGGACCCTACGAGCAGTACTTC; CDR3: CASRQGGPYEQYF
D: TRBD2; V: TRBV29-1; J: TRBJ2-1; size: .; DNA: TGCAGCGTTGTAACGGGAGGGTCCTACAATGAGCAGTTCTTC; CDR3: CSVVTGGSYNEQFF
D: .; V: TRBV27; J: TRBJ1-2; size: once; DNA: TGTGCCAGCAGTGAGAGCGGAGGGGCTAATGGCTACACCTTC; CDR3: CASSESGGANGYTF
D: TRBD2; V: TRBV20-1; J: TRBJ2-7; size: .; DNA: TGCAGTGCTAGAGATGTCAGCGGGAGGGACGGATACGAGCAGTACTTC; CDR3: CSARDVSGRDGYEQYF
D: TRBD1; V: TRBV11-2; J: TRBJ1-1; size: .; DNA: TGTGCCAGCAGCCCTGGAGGGACAGGGACGAACACTGAAGCTTTCTTT; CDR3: CASSPGGTGTNTEAFF